These 13 T cell receptor beta chains were sequenced from one sample in a study of cytomegalovirus exposure and HLA in healthy donors. PCR primers comprised 60 Vbeta and 13 Jbeta primers. Libraries were prepared by immunoSEQ multiplex PCR; TCRdb keeps only in-frame clonotypes and omits some of them. The sample data list 55,000 to 75,000 clones. Sequencing used PBMCs. Source of these receptors: a woman aged 30 to 39 in good health and CMV-seronegative.

The rearrangement uses TRBV9 and TRBJ2-1; perhaps TRBD2 as D (6 bases). The germline gives CDR1 SGDLS, CDR2 YYNGEE. V gave up 0 bases and J gave up 2 bases, with 18 bases separating them. CDR3 length: 18 residues. The CDR3 spells CASSVVVGKSGPYNEQFF. CDR3 coding DNA: TGTGCCAGCAGCGTAGTGGTGGGGAAAAGCGGGCCCTACAATGAGCAGTTCTTC. Full variable domain (remainder filled in from reference TRBV9 and TRBJ2-1): DSGVTQTPKHLITATGQRVTLRCSPRSGDLSVYWYQQSLDQGLQFLIQYYNGEERAKGNILERFSAQQFPDLHSELNLSSLELGDSALYFCASSVVVGKSGPYNEQFFGPGTRLTVL.

The rearrangement links TRBV6-5 to TRBJ2-7; TRBD2 is a possible D gene (5 bases). This CDR3 is 11 amino acids long. The germline V gene encodes CDR1 MNHEY and CDR2 SVGAGI. Trimming took 4 bases from V and 6 from J, leaving 7 bases between them. CDR3 sequence: CASSLGAEQYF. The CDR3 DNA reads TGTGCCAGCAGTTTGGGAGCCGAGCAGTACTTC.

The chain couples TRBV7-2 to TRBJ1-5, with 7 bases that match TRBD1. The V gene end was trimmed by 5 bases and the J gene end by 5 bases; junction bases not matched to a gene: 6. The germline V gene has CDR1 SGHTA and CDR2 FQGNSA. CDR3 length: 14 residues. The CDR3 spells CASSPGQRDQPQHF. Written as DNA, the CDR3 is TGTGCCAGCAGCCCGGGACAGCGGGATCAGCCCCAGCATTTT. The complete variable domain, with remaining parts taken from reference TRBV7-2 and TRBJ1-5, reads GAGVSQSPSNKVTEKGKDVELRCDPISGHTALYWYRQSLGQGLEFLIYFQGNSAPDKSGLPSDRFSAERTGGSVSTLTIQRTQQEDSAVYLCASSPGQRDQPQHFGDGTRLSIL.

The chain is built from TRBV5-4 and TRBJ1-1, with 9 bases identical to TRBD1. The CDR3 totals 15 residues. The junction had 6 bases not matched to a gene; V was cut back by 0 bases and J by 6 bases. Germline CDR1 reads SGHNT; CDR2 reads YYREEE (reference sequence). In nucleotides, the CDR3 is TGTGCCAGCAGCTTGGGGGACAGGGAACGTGCTGAAGCTTTCTTT. This encodes CASSLGDRERAEAFF. Based on the CDR3 plus reference TRBV5-4 and TRBJ1-1, the full variable domain is ETGVTQSPTHLIKTRGQQVTLRCSSQSGHNTVSWYQQALGQGPQFIFQYYREEENGRGNFPPRFSGLQFPNYSSELNVNALELDDSALYLCASSLGDRERAEAFFGQGTRLTVV.

The chain carries TRBV7-2 and TRBJ2-1; 8 bases are a match to TRBD1. The germline V gene has CDR1 SGHTA and CDR2 FQGNSA. This CDR3 is 13 amino acids long. With V trimmed by 7 bases and J by 12 bases, 11 bases remained unmatched. Written as DNA, the CDR3 is TGTGCCAGCATCCCGGACAGGGTCGGTCGGCAGTTCTTC. Protein sequence: CASIPDRVGRQFF. The entire variable domain, with the rest obtained from reference TRBV7-2 and TRBJ2-1, is as follows: GAGVSQSPSNKVTEKGKDVELRCDPISGHTALYWYRQSLGQGLEFLIYFQGNSAPDKSGLPSDRFSAERTGGSVSTLTIQRTQQEDSAVYLCASIPDRVGRQFFGPGTRLTVL.

The chain has TRBV6-6 and TRBJ1-6; D is undetermined. In germline, CDR1 is MNHNY, CDR2 SVGAGI (reference sequence). There are 15 residues in the CDR3. Trimming removed 2 bases from V and 9 bases from J, with 14 bases in between. The CDR3: CASSYRTGEGSPLHF. The CDR3 DNA sequence: TGTGCCAGCAGTTACAGGACCGGGGAGGGTTCACCCCTCCACTTT.

V is TRBV29-1 and J is TRBJ1-4; possibly TRBD1 for D (6 bases). The CDR3 is 13 residues long. Germline CDR1 is SQVTM and CDR2 is ANQGSEA. With 1 base removed from V and 10 bases from J, the gap between germline ends came to 13 bases. The chain's CDR3 is CSVEGIQGGKLFF. CDR3 sequence (DNA): TGCAGCGTTGAAGGTATACAGGGTGGAAAACTGTTTTTT. Together with reference TRBV29-1 and TRBJ1-4, the CDR3 gives the full variable domain: SAVISQKPSRDICQRGTSLTIQCQVDSQVTMMFWYRQQPGQSLTLIATANQGSEATYESGFVIDKFPISRPNLTFSTLTVSNMSPEDSSIYLCSVEGIQGGKLFFGSGTQLSVL.

The chain employs TRBV7-2 and TRBJ1-2; a weak D match, TRBD1 (5 bases). The V gene's germline CDR1 is SGHTA and CDR2 FQGNSA. The CDR3 runs 15 residues. The ends were cut back, 4 bases at V and 6 bases at J, with 18 bases in the middle. The DNA of the CDR3 is TGTGCCAGCAGCTCCCGGGACTCCGGATTGAATGGCTACACCTTC. Protein product: CASSSRDSGLNGYTF. The full variable domain, with the rest looked up from reference TRBV7-2 and TRBJ1-2, is GAGVSQSPSNKVTEKGKDVELRCDPISGHTALYWYRQSLGQGLEFLIYFQGNSAPDKSGLPSDRFSAERTGGSVSTLTIQRTQQEDSAVYLCASSSRDSGLNGYTFGSGTRLTVV.

V gene TRBV18 combines with J gene TRBJ2-3; 7 bases are a match to TRBD1. V dropped 3 bases and J dropped 9; count of bases not matched to a gene: 6. The length of the CDR3 is 13 residues. The germline V gene encodes CDR1 KGHSH and CDR2 LQKENI. The CDR3 reads CASSPGQQRTQYF. CDR3 DNA: TGTGCCAGCTCACCGGGACAGCAAAGGACGCAGTATTTT.

The rearrangement uses TRBV4-2 and TRBJ2-2; TRBD1 aligns across 9 bases. Germline CDR1 and CDR2: LGHNA and YNFKEQ. The CDR3 contains 17 residues. V lost 4 bases, J lost 4 bases, and 10 bases stayed unmatched. The CDR3 region has the DNA TGTGCCAGCAGCCGAGCAGGACCGACAGGGGGCACCGGGGAGCTGTTTTTT. It is translated as CASSRAGPTGGTGELFF.

The V and J genes are TRBV14 and TRBJ2-7; D not certain. There are 14 residues in the CDR3. V lost 3 bases, J lost 2 bases, and 11 bases lay in between. From germline, CDR1 is SGHDN and CDR2 FVKESK. The CDR3 bases are TGTGCCAGCAGCCACTGGATGAGGCCCTACGAGCAGTACTTC. Translating gives CASSHWMRPYEQYF.

The CDR3 here is CASSSEGGQNEQFF. DNA of the CDR3: TGTGCCAGCAGCTCAGAGGGGGGGCAGAATGAGCAGTTCTTC. The rearrangement joins TRBV7-2 to TRBJ2-1; D may be TRBD2 (7 bases). Trimming pared 4 bases from V and 7 bases from J, leaving 14 bases between. Germline values: CDR1 SGHTA, CDR2 FQGNSA. The CDR3 totals 14 residues.

The chain carries TRBV28 and TRBJ2-7; D perhaps matches TRBD2 (5 bases). CDR3 length equals 14 residues. Trimming cost V 7 bases and J 4 bases, with 17 bases left between them. CDR1 and CDR2 from the germline V gene are MDHEN and SYDVKM. In DNA, the CDR3 is TGTGCCAGCACCCGAGGGCAGGTTGGGTACGAGCAGTACTTC. It yields the protein CASTRGQVGYEQYF.